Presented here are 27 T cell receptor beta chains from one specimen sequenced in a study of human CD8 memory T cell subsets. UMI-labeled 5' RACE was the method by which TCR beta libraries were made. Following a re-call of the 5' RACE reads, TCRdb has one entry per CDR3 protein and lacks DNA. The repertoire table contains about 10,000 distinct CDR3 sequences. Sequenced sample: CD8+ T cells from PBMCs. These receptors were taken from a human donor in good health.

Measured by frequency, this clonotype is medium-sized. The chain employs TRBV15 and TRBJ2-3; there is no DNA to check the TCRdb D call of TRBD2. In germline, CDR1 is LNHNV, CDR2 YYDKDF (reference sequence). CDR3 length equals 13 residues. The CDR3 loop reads CATARGDTDTQYF.

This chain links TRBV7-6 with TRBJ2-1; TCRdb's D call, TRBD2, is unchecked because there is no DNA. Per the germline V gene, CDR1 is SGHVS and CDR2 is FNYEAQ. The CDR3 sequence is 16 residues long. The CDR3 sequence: CASSLGGRPPNNEQFF.

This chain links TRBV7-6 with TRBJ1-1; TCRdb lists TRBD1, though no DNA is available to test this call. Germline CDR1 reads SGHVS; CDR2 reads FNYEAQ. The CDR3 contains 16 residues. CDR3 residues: CASSLESWGLNTEAFF.

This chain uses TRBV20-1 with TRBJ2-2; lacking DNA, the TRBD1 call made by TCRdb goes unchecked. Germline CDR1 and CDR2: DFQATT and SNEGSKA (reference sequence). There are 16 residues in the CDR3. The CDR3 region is CSAPPGPTESTGELFF.

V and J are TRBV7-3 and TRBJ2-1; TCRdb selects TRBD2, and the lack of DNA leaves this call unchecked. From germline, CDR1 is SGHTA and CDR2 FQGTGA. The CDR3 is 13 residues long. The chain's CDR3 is CASSLTAGPEQFF. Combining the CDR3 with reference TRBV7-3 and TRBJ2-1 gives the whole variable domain GAGVSQTPSNKVTEKGKYVELRCDPISGHTALYWYRQSLGQGPEFLIYFQGTGAADDSGLPNDRFFAVRPEGSVSTLKIQRTERGDSAVYLCASSLTAGPEQFFGPGTRLTVL.

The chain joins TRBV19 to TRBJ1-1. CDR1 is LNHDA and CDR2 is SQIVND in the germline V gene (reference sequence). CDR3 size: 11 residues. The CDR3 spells CASKMNTEAFF.

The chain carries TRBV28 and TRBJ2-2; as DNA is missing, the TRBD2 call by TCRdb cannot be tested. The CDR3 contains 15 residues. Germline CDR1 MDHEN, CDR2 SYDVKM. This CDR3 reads CASSPLAGVTGELFF.

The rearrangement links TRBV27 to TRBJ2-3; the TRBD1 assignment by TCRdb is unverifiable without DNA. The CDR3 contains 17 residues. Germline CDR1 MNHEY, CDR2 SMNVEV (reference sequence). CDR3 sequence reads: CASSLLPQGTSTDTQYF.

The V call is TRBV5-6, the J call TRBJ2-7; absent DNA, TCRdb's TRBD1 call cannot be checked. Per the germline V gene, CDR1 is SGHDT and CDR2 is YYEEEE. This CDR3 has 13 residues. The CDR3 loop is CASTSWGAYEQYF.

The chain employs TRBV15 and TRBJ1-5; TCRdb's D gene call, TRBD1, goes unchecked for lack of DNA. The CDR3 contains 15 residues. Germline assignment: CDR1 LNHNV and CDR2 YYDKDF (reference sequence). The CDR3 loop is CATSPDRGSNQPQHF.

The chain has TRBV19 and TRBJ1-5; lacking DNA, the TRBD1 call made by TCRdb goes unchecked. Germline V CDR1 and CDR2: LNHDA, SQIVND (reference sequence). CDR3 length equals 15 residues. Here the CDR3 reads CASSRGWGQAQPQHF.

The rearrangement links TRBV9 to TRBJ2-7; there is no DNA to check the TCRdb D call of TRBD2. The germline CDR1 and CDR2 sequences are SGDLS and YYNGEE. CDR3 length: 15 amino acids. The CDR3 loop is CASSVGAGVGYEQYF.

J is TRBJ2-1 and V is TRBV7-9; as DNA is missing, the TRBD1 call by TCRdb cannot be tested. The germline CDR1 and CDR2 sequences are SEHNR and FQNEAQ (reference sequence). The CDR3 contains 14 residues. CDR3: CASSLVNGGNEQFF.

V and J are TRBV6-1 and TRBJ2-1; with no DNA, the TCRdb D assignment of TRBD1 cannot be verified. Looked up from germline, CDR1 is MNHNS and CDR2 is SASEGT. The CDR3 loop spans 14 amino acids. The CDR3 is CASSEDPGRDEQFF.

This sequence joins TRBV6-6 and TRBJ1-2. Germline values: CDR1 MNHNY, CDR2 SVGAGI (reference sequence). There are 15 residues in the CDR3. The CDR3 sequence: CASSYQRGSNYGYTF.

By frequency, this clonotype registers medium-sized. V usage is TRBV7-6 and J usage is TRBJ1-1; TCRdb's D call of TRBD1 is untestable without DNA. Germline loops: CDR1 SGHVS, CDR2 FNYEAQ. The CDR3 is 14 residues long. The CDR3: CASSLFPGHTEAFF.

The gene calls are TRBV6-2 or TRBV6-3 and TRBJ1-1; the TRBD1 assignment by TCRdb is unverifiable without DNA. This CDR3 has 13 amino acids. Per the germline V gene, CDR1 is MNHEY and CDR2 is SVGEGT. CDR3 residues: CASNRRQNTEAFF.

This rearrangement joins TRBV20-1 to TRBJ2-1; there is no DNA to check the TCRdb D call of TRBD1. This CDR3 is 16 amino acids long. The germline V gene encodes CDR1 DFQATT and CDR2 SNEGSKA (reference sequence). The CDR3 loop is CSARTLGTGEYNEQFF.

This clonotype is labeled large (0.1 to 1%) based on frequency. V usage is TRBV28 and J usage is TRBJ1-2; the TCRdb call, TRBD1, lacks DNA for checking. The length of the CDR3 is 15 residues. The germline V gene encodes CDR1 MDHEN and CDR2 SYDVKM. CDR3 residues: CASSFMGQTNYGYTF.

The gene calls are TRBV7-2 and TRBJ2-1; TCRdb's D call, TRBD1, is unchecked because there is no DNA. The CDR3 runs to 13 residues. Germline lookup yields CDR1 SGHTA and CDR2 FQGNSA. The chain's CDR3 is CASSLVVRGEQFF. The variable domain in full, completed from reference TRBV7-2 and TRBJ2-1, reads GAGVSQSPSNKVTEKGKDVELRCDPISGHTALYWYRQSLGQGLEFLIYFQGNSAPDKSGLPSDRFSAERTGGSVSTLTIQRTQQEDSAVYLCASSLVVRGEQFFGPGTRLTVL.

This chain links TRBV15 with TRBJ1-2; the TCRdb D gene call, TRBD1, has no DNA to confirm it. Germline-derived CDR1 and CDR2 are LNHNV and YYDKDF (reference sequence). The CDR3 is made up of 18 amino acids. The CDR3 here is CATSRDPGQGALTYGYTF.

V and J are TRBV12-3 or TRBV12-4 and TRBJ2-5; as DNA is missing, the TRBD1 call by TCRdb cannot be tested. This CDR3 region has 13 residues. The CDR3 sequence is CASSQDRRETQYF.

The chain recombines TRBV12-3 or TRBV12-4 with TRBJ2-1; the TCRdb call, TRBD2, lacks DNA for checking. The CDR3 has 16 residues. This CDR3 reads CASSPGLAGVTNEQFF.

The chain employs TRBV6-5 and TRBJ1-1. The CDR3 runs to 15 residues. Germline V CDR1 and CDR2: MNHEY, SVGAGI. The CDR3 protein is CASSTTSGVGTEAFF.

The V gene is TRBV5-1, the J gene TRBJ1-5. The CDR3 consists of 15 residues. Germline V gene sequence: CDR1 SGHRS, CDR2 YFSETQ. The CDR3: CASSLGAGTNQPQHF.

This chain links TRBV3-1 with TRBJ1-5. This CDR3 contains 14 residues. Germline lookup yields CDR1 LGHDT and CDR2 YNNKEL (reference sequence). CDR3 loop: CASSHEGGGQPQHF. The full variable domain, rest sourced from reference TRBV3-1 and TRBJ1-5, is DTAVSQTPKYLVTQMGNDKSIKCEQNLGHDTMYWYKQDSKKFLKIMFSYNNKELIINETVPNRFSPKSPDKAHLNLHINSLELGDSAVYFCASSHEGGGQPQHFGDGTRLSIL.

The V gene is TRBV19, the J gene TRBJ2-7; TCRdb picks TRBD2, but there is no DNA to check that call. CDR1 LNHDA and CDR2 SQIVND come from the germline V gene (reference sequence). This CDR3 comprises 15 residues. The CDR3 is CASSIYGDSGYEQYF.